The T cell receptor (beta chain) under discussion was sequenced for a study of radiotherapy plus CTLA-4 blockade in lung cancer. The data were produced by immunoSEQ multiplex PCR, yet TCRdb's version contains in-frame clones alone and is incomplete. The table has roughly 50,000 clones, roughly 84% seen once. In its sample, this clone was seen a few times. V was clipped by 6 bases and J by 6 bases; unmatched bases: 8. The CDR3 length is 13 residues. Germline V lookup: CDR1 MNHNS, CDR2 SASEGT. The sequences come from peripheral blood, collected from a patient treated with radiotherapy plus ipilimumab. This chain joins TRBV6-1 and TRBJ2-7; 7 nucleotides agree with TRBD2. This TCR came from a human donor with non-small cell lung cancer who had a partial response to radiotherapy plus ipilimumab. CDR3 nucleotides: TGTGCCAGCAGCCCCCAAGGGGAGGGCGAGCAGTACTTC. Its protein is CASSPQGEGEQYF.